The text below deals with one T cell receptor beta chain. It lacks a known antigen. No much larger clone exists at a distance of one base, and base qualities are not known. The library came from the immunoSEQ multiplex PCR assay. For the multiplex PCR, a mixture combining 60 forward primers for TCR Vbeta segments and 13 reverse primers for TCR Jbeta segments was used. The CDR3 region of rearranged TCR beta genes was amplified from genomic DNA with a multiplex PCR assay. The Illumina HiSeq System was used to sequence the amplified TCR beta libraries as 87-base-pair reads. Processing in the source paper ran as follows. Across the 600 to 700 repertoires, a later analysis counted approximately 83 million unique TCR beta chains, 9 million to 14 million of which were shared by at least two donors. Raw reads were error-corrected and collapsed into unique sequences with a nearest-neighbor algorithm that merged closely related sequences to remove PCR and sequencing errors. V, D and J gene segments were assigned by aligning CDR3 sequences to IMGT reference sequences. For a sequence to be retained, a match of at least six nucleotides was required to both a V gene segment and a J gene segment. Rearrangements were classified as productive when the CDR3 lacked stop codons and remained in frame with V and J, and all other rearrangements were classified as non-productive. CDR3 was defined according to IMGT convention as the region running from the second conserved V-encoded cysteine to the conserved J-encoded phenylalanine. In an earlier analysis of more than 550 of the donors, sequences lacking an unambiguous match to a single V gene segment were excluded. An earlier analysis of 550 to 650 of the donors classified V segments as functional when productive rearrangements were above 56.7% and as segregating when the standard deviation between donors was above 5%. To diagnose cytomegalovirus status from the catalog of TCR beta chain sequences, a statistical classification framework was built. A later analysis assigned V and J genes by comparing TCR nucleotide sequences with IMGT/GENE-DB human TR gene sequences. A later analysis assigned CDR3 sequences and most-parsimonious VDJ recombination scenarios with the TCRdist pipeline. In a later analysis, every TCR beta chain was defined by the combination of its CDR3 amino acid sequence and its V-gene family, and reads without a unique V-gene family were dropped. In a later analysis, around 600 highly shared, low-generation-probability nucleotide sequences were removed to address suspected cross-contamination and a sequencing artifact. In a later analysis, a clonal expansion index was calculated for each public chain from normalized within-repertoire ranks of inferred template counts. Generation probabilities in a later analysis came from a VDJ recombination model fitted to out-of-frame rearrangements, and those results were checked against IGoR. In a later analysis, hypergeometric tests were used to score TCR-TCR, TCR-HLA and TCR-CMV co-occurrence, with a repertoire-size bias correction applied to TCR pairs. In a later analysis, false discovery rates were estimated by permuting HLA or CMV assignments 20 times. In a later analysis, co-occurring TCRs were grouped with DBSCAN, and TCRdist sequence similarity was added when clustering was performed within HLA-allele-positive subsets. Repertoires with fewer than 30,000 or more than 120,000 public chains were left out of co-occurrence clustering, as were about 5 repertoires with anomalous nucleotide sharing. TCRdb retrieved this table from immuneACCESS and kept in-frame rearrangements only. Not all clones are present; in checked studies, unresolved V genes account for under half, and no reason is known for the remainder. D and trimming come from the DNA, and the V and J calls and clone size come from that table. Within this sample are about 150,000 clones, with roughly 10% of them counted one time only. 1.8% of the sample goes to the ten largest clones.

The record originates from a study of cytomegalovirus exposure and HLA in healthy donors (dated by TCRdb to the late 2010s). About the full investigation: An earlier analysis of approximately 640 of the donors reported roughly 300 Gb of sequence data and 120 million or so unique TCR beta sequences from about 200 million T cells. Roughly 310 gigabases of sequencing data and tens of millions of unique TCR sequences were included in an early release covering 550 to 800 HLA-typed donors. To predict cytomegalovirus infection status, the study combined high-throughput TCR immunosequencing, statistical association of individual TCRs with disease status, and machine learning. In an earlier analysis of around 540 of the donors, high-throughput TCR beta sequencing was used to judge whether each TCR beta V gene segment behaved as functional or pseudogenic. The number of typed donors differed by locus: about 629-640 for A, B, C, DRB1 and DQB1; 522 for DQA1; over 600 for DPA1; and roughly 490 for DPB1. The later analysis used no new phenotypic data to find candidate immune exposures, relying instead on TCR beta sequences and their occurrence across donors. Among under 450 genotyped donors of the cohort, an average of approximately 240,000 unique TCR beta nucleotide sequences were sequenced per donor, roughly a sixth of them non-productive. A later analysis re-examined previously published TCR beta repertoires from about 700 donors and added high-resolution HLA genotyping to investigate patterns of TCR occurrence. HLA typing covered class I and class II loci at four-digit resolution. The study aimed to test whether signatures of past pathogen exposure could be identified by cataloging public T cell receptors. Of the 398 genotyped donors, approximately 82% fell in the genetic ancestry cluster associated with self-reported Caucasian donors. Along with the roughly 700-subject first cohort, a separate validation cohort of around 120 different subjects was used. In a later genetic analysis, genome-wide SNP genotypes for about three fifths of the roughly 670 donors were used, and that subset was treated as a discovery cohort. The T cell repertoires of 700 or so subjects were profiled by immunosequencing and related to cytomegalovirus serostatus. About five DR-DQ haplotypes were handled as single units for association and clustering, since linkage in the cohort was strong. Donor age, sex, ethnicity and CMV serostatus were compiled together with the repertoire data. All discovery cohort repertoires had been generated on a single sequencing platform. Study-level results and caveats: Linkage disequilibrium might explain the correlated functional status among segregating V segments, but an unknown experimental factor could not be ruled out. In this cohort, only TCR beta chains were sequenced, and detectable features were limited by the absence of alpha or paired-chain data. Roughly uniform sequencing depth across donors was assumed in presence/absence analyses, although this assumption may not hold. In vitro tests confirmed that a few of the cytomegalovirus-associated TCR beta chains recognize cytomegalovirus antigens. Roughly 15 rarely observed V segments, including chromosome 9 orphons, were excluded from the earlier analysis of approximately 500 of the donors because counts were too low. The sequencing pipeline was judged likely to have produced a cluster of highly shared sequence variants as a technical artifact. The classifier was reported to diagnose cytomegalovirus status with high specificity and sensitivity in both the original and validation cohorts. According to a later analysis, parvovirus B19, influenza, CMV and Epstein-Barr virus appeared linked to several top co-occurrence clusters. It was suggested by the authors that the approach could potentially be generalized to other disease states and immunological phenotypes. A total of 150 to 200 TCR beta chains were listed by the study as associated with cytomegalovirus. Compared with equally common non-associated chains, HLA-associated TCR beta chains in a later analysis were more clonally expanded and had lower generation probabilities. A further reported finding was that TCR beta sequences accurately predicted the HLA-A and HLA-B alleles for most subjects in the first cohort. The only immune exposure information available for the cohort was CMV serostatus. Some IMGT-functional V segments, including TRBV6-2 and TRBV6-3, could not be told apart with the 87-base-pair reads, so those segments were excluded. V-gene and J-gene trimming of TCR beta chains was associated with a missense DCLRE1C variant in a later genetic analysis, and the association was replicated in an independent cohort. In a later analysis, some 17,000 TCR beta sequences were associated with specific HLA alleles at a false discovery rate of 0.05. A later analysis found that TCR association rates varied across HLA loci, with DRB1 alleles showing the most associated TCRs and HLA-C alleles the fewest. In a later genetic analysis, fewer N-insertions in productive TCRs were reported among donors in an Asian-associated ancestry cluster than the approximately 670-donor mean. Because HLA typing was missing for some donors at each locus, association tests included only the typed subset. In a later analysis, most CMV-associated TCR beta chains were found to appear HLA-restricted, with HLA associations seemingly driven largely by CMV exposure. In an earlier analysis of several hundred of the donors, most TCR beta V segments were observed in productive rearrangements about 87% or about 30% of the time, broadly matching IMGT annotations. When HLA alleles, especially DR and DQ, strongly co-occurred, TCR associations were difficult to assign to individual alleles. While some public TCRs were present in many individuals, most TCR sequences turned up only very rarely across donors.

Here V drops 3 bases and J drops 3 bases, and the junction holds 6 bases not matched to any gene. From cysteine to phenylalanine, the CDR3 is 15 amino acids long. The kept DNA is CDR3 alone, 45 bases in frame from the first base. The germline V gene (reference sequence) provides CDR1 SEHNR and CDR2 FQNEAQ. The cohort comprised hundreds of healthy bone marrow donors. Cohort members were all nominally healthy when sampled, although unrecorded immune exposures were likely present. The donor tested CMV seronegative and was one of the 352 seronegative cohort members. A peripheral blood sample was collected from each donor, and TCR beta sequencing was performed on peripheral blood mononuclear cells. The Qiagen DNeasy Blood Extraction Kit was used to extract genomic DNA from the blood cell samples.

The chain was built from TRBV7-9 and TRBJ2-3; 7 central bases correspond to TRBD2. The sample taken for sequencing was PBMCs. The receptor was isolated from a man between 45 and 60 years old in good health and CMV-seronegative. The DNA is as follows: TGTGCCAGCAGCTTGGCGGGAGTGAGGACAGATACGCAGTATTTT. Its coded protein is CASSLAGVRTDTQYF. The CDR3, completed at both ends by the reference TRBV7-9 and TRBJ2-3 genes, gives the full variable domain DTGVSQNPRHKITKRGQNVTFRCDPISEHNRLYWYRQTLGQGPEFLTYFQNEAQLEKSRLLSDRFSAERPKGSFSTLEIQRTEQGDSAMYLCASSLAGVRTDTQYFGPGTRLTVL.